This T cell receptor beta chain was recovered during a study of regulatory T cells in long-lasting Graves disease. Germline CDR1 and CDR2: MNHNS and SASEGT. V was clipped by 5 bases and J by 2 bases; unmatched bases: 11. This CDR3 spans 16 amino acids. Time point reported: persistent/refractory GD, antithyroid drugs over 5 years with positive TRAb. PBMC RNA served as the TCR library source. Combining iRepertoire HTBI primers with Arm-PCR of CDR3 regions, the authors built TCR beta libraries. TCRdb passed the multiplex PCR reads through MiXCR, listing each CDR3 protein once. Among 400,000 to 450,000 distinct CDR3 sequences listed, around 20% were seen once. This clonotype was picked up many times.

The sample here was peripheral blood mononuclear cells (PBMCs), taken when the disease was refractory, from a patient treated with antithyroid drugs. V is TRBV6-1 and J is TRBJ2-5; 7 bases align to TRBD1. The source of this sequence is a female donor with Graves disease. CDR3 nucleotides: TGTGCCAGCAGTCCGGGACAGTTACTGTCACAAGAGACCCAGTACTTC. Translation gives CASSPGQLLSQETQYF.